The sequence of this T cell receptor (beta chain) was determined in a study of vaccination effects on CD4 cells after COVID-19. Overall study: Sampling occurred 16 days and one week pre-vaccination in a couple of convalescent patients.

Antigen-specific CD4+ T cell clonotypes were called by their expansion after viral peptide-pool culture in ViraFEST. The culture ran for 10 days before CD4+ T cells were isolated. This person caught SARS-CoV-2 sometime from March to December 2020, and PCR testing confirmed the infection. Wells of a few million PBMC each were grown with roughly 10 IU/ml IL-2 and 9 to 10 ug/ml peptides. The CDR3 length is 13 residues. Between the trimmed V and J ends, which lost 6 bases and 3 bases, there was a span of 11 bases. For this clone: What it binds is unknown.

Profiling relied on immunoSEQ multiplex PCR, and the TCRdb table lists in-frame clones only, not all of them. There are around 50,000 clones in the sample; around three quarters occur only once, and 4.5% to 5.5% lies in the top ten. This receptor was obtained from a human donor who had a prior SARS-CoV-2 infection. The V and J genes are TRBV12-3 or TRBV12-4 and TRBJ1-2; no firm D call. This material consisted of CD4+ T cells from PBMCs cultured with HIV peptides, taken before COVID-19 vaccination. As for subset: HIV-1 Nef peptide pool negative control/reference culture. The CDR3 is CASSLTWDYGYTF. DNA for the CDR3: TGTGCCAGCAGCCTGACTTGGGACTATGGCTACACCTTC.